The following is a TCR beta chain sequence with its context. Via MiXCR, TCRdb re-called the 5' RACE reads, giving one row per CDR3 protein. Of 300,000 to 400,000 distinct CDR3 sequences in the sample, around an eighth are singletons; the top ten hold less than 25%. This specimen belongs to a study of T-cell memory formation after mild COVID-19. The receptor was isolated from a young man who had mild COVID-19 (a few samples of this study predate the infection). Cell type and time point are not known. The specimen sequenced was PBMCs or a T cell subset sorted from them (not recorded which).

The CDR3 sequence: CASSLDRVGEAFF. CDR3 DNA sequence: TGTGCCAGCAGCTTAGATCGGGTAGGAGAAGCTTTCTTT. The chain is built from TRBV11-2 and TRBJ1-1; D is unclear. Germline V gene sequence: CDR1 SGHAT, CDR2 FQNNGV. The CDR3 consists of 13 residues. Trimming left V 0 bases short and J 8 bases short, with 10 bases between.